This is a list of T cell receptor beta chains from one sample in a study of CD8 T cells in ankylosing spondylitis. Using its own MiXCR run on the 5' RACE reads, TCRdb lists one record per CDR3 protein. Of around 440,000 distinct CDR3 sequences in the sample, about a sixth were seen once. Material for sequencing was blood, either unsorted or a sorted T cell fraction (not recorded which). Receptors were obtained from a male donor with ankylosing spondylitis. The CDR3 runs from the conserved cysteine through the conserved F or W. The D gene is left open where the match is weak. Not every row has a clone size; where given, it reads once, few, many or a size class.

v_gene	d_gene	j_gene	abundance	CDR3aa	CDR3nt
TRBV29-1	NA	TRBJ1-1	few	CSVVTVLNTEAFF	TGCAGCGTTGTAACAGTCCTGAACACTGAAGCTTTCTTT
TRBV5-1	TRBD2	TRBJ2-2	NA	CASSPGTSGRTGELFF	TGCGCCAGCAGCCCGGGGACTAGCGGGAGAACCGGGGAGCTGTTTTTT
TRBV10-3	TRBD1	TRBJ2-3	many	CAISEGQGMADTQYF	TGTGCCATCAGTGAGGGACAGGGGATGGCAGATACGCAGTATTTT
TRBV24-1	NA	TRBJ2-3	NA	CATPHSPRPTDTQYF	TGTGCCACCCCGCACAGTCCCCGGCCCACAGATACGCAGTATTTT
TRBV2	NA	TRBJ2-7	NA	CASRGRDLTYEQYF	TGTGCCAGCAGGGGAAGGGACCTCACTTACGAGCAGTACTTC
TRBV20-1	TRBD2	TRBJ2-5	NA	CSASPSLAGDKETQYF	TGCAGTGCTAGCCCATCACTAGCGGGGGACAAAGAGACCCAGTACTTC
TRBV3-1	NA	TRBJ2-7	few	CASSADGPRRGVQYF	TGTGCCAGCAGCGCCGATGGGCCGAGGCGGGGTGTGCAGTACTTC
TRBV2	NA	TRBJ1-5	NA	CASSEAGDKSSNQPQHF	TGTGCCAGCAGTGAAGCGGGTGACAAGTCGAGCAATCAGCCCCAGCATTTT
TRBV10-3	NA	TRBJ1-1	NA	CAISDGMGTEAFF	TGTGCCATCAGTGACGGGATGGGGACTGAAGCTTTCTTT
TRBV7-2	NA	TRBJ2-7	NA	CASSTTVGRYEQYF	TGTGCCAGCAGCACGACGGTGGGCCGCTACGAGCAGTACTTC
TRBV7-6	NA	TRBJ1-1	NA	CASSQGGGSEAFF	TGTGCCAGCAGCCAGGGAGGGGGGTCTGAAGCTTTCTTT
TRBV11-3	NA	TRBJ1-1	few	CASSLVAPGLGTEAFF	TGTGCCAGCAGCTTAGTCGCCCCGGGGCTAGGCACTGAAGCTTTCTTT
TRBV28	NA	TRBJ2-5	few	CASSQGGPNRTQYF	TGTGCCAGCAGCCAGGGGGGCCCTAATCGGACCCAGTACTTC
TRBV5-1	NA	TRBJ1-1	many	CASSLAVGLNTEAFF	TGCGCCAGCAGCTTGGCCGTGGGGCTGAACACTGAAGCTTTCTTT
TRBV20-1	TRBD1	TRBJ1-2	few	CSAREFEWGRTGGDPYGYTF	TGCAGTGCTAGAGAGTTCGAGTGGGGGAGGACAGGGGGCGACCCCTATGGCTACACCTTC
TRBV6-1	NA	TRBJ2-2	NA	CASRTDSSTGELFF	TGTGCCAGCAGAACCGACAGCAGCACCGGGGAGCTGTTTTTT
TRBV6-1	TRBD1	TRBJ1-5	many	CASSPWDRGSNQPQHF	TGTGCCAGCAGCCCTTGGGACAGGGGTAGCAATCAGCCCCAGCATTTT
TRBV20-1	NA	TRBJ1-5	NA	CSAIILGQKYSNQPQHF	TGCAGTGCTATTATCCTAGGTCAGAAATATAGCAATCAGCCCCAGCATTTT
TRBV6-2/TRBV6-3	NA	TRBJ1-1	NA	CASNFGWGEAFF	TGTGCCAGCAACTTCGGTTGGGGTGAAGCTTTCTTT
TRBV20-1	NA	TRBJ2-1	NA	CSANSGTWNEQFF	TGCAGTGCTAATTCGGGGACGTGGAATGAGCAGTTCTTC
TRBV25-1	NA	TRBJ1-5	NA	CASSFPDPLLSQPQHF	TGTGCCAGCAGTTTCCCTGACCCGCTCTTGAGCCAGCCCCAGCATTTT
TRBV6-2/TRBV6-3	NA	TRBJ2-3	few	CASRMSGGGTDTQYF	TGTGCCAGCAGAATGAGCGGAGGGGGCACAGATACGCAGTATTTT
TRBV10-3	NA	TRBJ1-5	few	CAISESKPGAYQPQHF	TGTGCCATCAGTGAGTCGAAGCCAGGGGCATATCAGCCCCAGCATTTT
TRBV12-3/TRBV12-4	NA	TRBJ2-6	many	CASRDHSGANVLTF	TGTGCCAGCAGGGACCACTCTGGGGCCAACGTCCTGACTTTC
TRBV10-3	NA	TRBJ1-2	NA	CAISEDGYGYTF	TGTGCCATCAGTGAGGACGGGTATGGCTACACCTTC
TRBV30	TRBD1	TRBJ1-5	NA	CAWSTTGTYDQPQHF	TGTGCCTGGAGTACGACAGGGACCTACGATCAGCCCCAGCATTTT
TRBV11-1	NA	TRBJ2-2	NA	CASSLRQGGTGELFF	TGTGCCAGCAGCTTACGACAGGGAGGCACCGGGGAGCTGTTTTTT
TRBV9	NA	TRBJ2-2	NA	CASSVGWGRRVGELFF	TGTGCCAGCAGCGTAGGTTGGGGGCGCCGGGTCGGGGAGCTGTTTTTT
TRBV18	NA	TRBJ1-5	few	CASSPTVNQPQHF	TGTGCCAGCTCACCAACGGTTAATCAGCCCCAGCATTTT
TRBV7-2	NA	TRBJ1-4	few	CASSLRLVDGEKLFF	TGTGCCAGCAGCTTACGATTAGTCGACGGTGAAAAACTGTTTTTT
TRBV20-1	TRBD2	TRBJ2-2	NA	CSALRSGRTGELFF	TGCAGTGCCCTCCGTTCCGGGAGGACCGGGGAGCTGTTTTTT
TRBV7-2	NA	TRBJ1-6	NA	CASSPKVGYNSPLHF	TGTGCCAGCAGCCCGAAGGTGGGCTATAATTCACCCCTCCACTTT
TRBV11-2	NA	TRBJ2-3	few	CASSLALGLYTQYF	TGTGCCAGCAGCTTAGCCCTGGGACTTTATACGCAGTATTTT
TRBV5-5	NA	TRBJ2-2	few	CASSLVVNTGELFF	TGTGCCAGCAGCTTGGTAGTTAACACCGGGGAGCTGTTTTTT
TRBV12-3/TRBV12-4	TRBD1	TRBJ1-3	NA	CASSYNQGAGGNTIYF	TGTGCCAGCAGTTACAACCAGGGGGCGGGGGGAAACACCATATATTTT
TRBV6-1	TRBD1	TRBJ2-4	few	CASSPRDRDLAKNIQYF	TGTGCCAGCAGTCCTCGGGACAGGGACCTAGCCAAAAACATTCAGTACTTC
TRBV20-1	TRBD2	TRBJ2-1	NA	CSARSLAGGREQFF	TGCAGTGCTAGGAGCCTAGCGGGGGGAAGGGAGCAGTTCTTC
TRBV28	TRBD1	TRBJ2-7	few	CASSLGLQGKLPGEQYF	TGTGCCAGCAGTTTAGGGTTACAGGGGAAATTGCCGGGGGAGCAGTACTTC
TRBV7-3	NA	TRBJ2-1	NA	CASSTPGRNNEQFF	TGTGCCAGCAGCACGCCCGGGAGAAACAATGAGCAGTTCTTC
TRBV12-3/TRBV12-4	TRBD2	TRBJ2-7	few	CASNWGSGGHSSYEQYF	TGTGCCAGCAACTGGGGTAGCGGGGGGCATAGCTCCTACGAGCAGTACTTC
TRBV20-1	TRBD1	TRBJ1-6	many	CSANGGQGYNSPLHF	TGCAGTGCTAATGGTGGACAGGGATATAATTCACCCCTCCACTTT
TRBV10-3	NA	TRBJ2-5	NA	CAISPASAQETQYF	TGTGCCATCAGCCCGGCAAGCGCCCAAGAGACCCAGTACTTC
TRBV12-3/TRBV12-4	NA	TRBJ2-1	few	CASSQHGNEQFF	TGTGCCAGCAGTCAACACGGTAATGAGCAGTTCTTC
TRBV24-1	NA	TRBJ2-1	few	CATSDWGDQSYNEQFF	TGTGCCACCAGTGATTGGGGGGACCAATCCTACAATGAGCAGTTCTTC
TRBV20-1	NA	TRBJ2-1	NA	CSARALRGAGVLFEQFF	TGCAGTGCTAGAGCCCTCCGGGGGGCGGGAGTTTTATTTGAGCAGTTCTTC
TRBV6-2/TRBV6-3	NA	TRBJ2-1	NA	CASSYAVGVHEQFF	TGTGCCAGCAGTTACGCCGTCGGGGTCCATGAGCAGTTCTTC